These 25 T cell receptor beta chains were sequenced from one sample in a study of vaccination effects on CD4 cells after COVID-19. No antigens are known for them. The repertoire was sequenced with immunoSEQ multiplex PCR; TCRdb's copy has only in-frame clones and lacks some. The data hold 35,000 to 50,000 clones, with just over 75% observed a single time. Antigen-specific CD4+ T cells were expanded with viral peptide pools in the ViraFEST assay before sequencing. At the end of less than 12 days of culture, CD4+ T cells were isolated. The vaccine recipients had no prior SARS-CoV-2 infection, with negative nucleocapsid antibodies. Sequences were derived from CD4+ T cells from PBMCs cultured with SARS-CoV-2 spike peptides, sampled before COVID-19 vaccination. These receptors came from a human donor who received a COVID-19 vaccine.

The rearrangement joins TRBV7-9 to TRBJ1-1; D is unresolved. The V end was cut by 7 bases, the J end by 0 bases, with 9 bases between. The CDR3 totals 13 residues. Germline V gene lookup returns CDR1 SEHNR and CDR2 FQNEAQ (reference sequence). The CDR3 region is CASNQAMNTEAFF. As DNA, the CDR3 is TGTGCCAGCAACCAGGCCATGAACACTGAAGCTTTCTTT. Variable domain in full (rest from reference TRBV7-9 and TRBJ1-1): DTGVSQNPRHKITKRGQNVTFRCDPISEHNRLYWYRQTLGQGPEFLTYFQNEAQLEKSRLLSDRFSAERPKGSFSTLEIQRTEQGDSAMYLCASNQAMNTEAFFGQGTRLTVV.

This clone was observed a handful of times. V and J are TRBV4-2 and TRBJ1-5; no clear D. The CDR3 length is 14 residues. V lost 1 base to trimming and J lost 5 bases, with 9 bases between them. Germline V gene sequence: CDR1 LGHNA, CDR2 YNFKEQ. CDR3: CASSQALRDQPQHF. CDR3 in DNA: TGTGCCAGCAGCCAAGCCCTACGGGATCAGCCCCAGCATTTT.

This clone appeared a few times. The V and J genes are TRBV2 and TRBJ2-2, with a weak D call TRBD1 (5 bases). V was trimmed by 1 base and J by 5 bases, leaving 11 bases between them. CDR1 SNHLY and CDR2 FYNNEI come from the germline V gene. CDR3 length equals 15 residues. This chain's CDR3 is CASSEDRSRTGELFF. The CDR3, as DNA: TGTGCCAGCAGTGAAGACAGGTCAAGGACCGGGGAGCTGTTTTTT.

The V and J genes are TRBV12-3 or TRBV12-4 and TRBJ2-7; D may be TRBD2 (6 bases). This CDR3 spans 13 amino acids. V was pared by 2 bases and J by 5 bases, with 10 bases between. The CDR3 DNA reads TGTGCCAGCAGTTTAAATGGGAGGAACGAGCAGTACGTC. It codes for CASSLNGRNEQYV.

The V gene is TRBV30, the J gene TRBJ2-2, with D uncertain. Trimming stripped 0 bases from V and 4 bases from J, with 6 bases between. This CDR3 has 13 residues. CDR1 is GTSNPN and CDR2 is SVGIG in the germline V gene (reference sequence). The DNA of the CDR3 is TGTGCCTGGAGTGTACAGATCACCGGGGAGCTGTTTTTT. Translating it yields CAWSVQITGELFF. Full variable domain (remainder filled in from reference TRBV30 and TRBJ2-2): SQTIHQWPATLVQPVGSPLSLECTVEGTSNPNLYWYRQAAGRGLQLLFYSVGIGQISSEVPQNLSASRPQDRQFILSSKKLLLSDSGFYLCAWSVQITGELFFGEGSRLTVL.

This chain links TRBV24-1 with TRBJ2-3; 7 bases are shared with TRBD2. Germline lookup yields CDR1 KGHDR and CDR2 SFDVKD. The CDR3 spans 14 residues. The V and J ends lost 4 bases and 5 bases, in that order; junction bases with no gene match: 5. The CDR3 loop reads CATSESSGGDTQYF. For the CDR3, the DNA is TGTGCCACCAGTGAATCTAGCGGCGGAGATACGCAGTATTTT.

The chain links TRBV7-3 to TRBJ2-2, with D perhaps being TRBD1 or TRBD2 (5 bases each). V lost 5 bases and J lost 1, with 14 bases in between. This CDR3 is built from 16 residues. Per germline, CDR1 SGHTA and CDR2 FQGTGA. CDR3 in amino acids: CASSPYGTVNTGELFF. The CDR3 region has the DNA TGTGCCAGCAGCCCCTATGGGACGGTGAACACCGGGGAGCTGTTTTTT. The entire variable domain, with the rest obtained from reference TRBV7-3 and TRBJ2-2, is as follows: GAGVSQTPSNKVTEKGKYVELRCDPISGHTALYWYRQSLGQGPEFLIYFQGTGAADDSGLPNDRFFAVRPEGSVSTLKIQRTERGDSAVYLCASSPYGTVNTGELFFGEGSRLTVL.

This clone was observed a handful of times. The chain uses TRBV7-9 and TRBJ1-3, with TRBD1 matching over 8 bases. The CDR3 is 19 residues long. V lost 3 bases and J lost 0; bases outside the gene matches: 13. Germline V lookup: CDR1 SEHNR, CDR2 FQNEAQ (reference sequence). The DNA for the CDR3 is TGTGCCAGCAGCTTCGTTCGCGGGACAGGACCATTCTCTGGAAACACCATATATTTT. It codes for CASSFVRGTGPFSGNTIYF.

The table lists this clone with a count of one. The CDR3 DNA follows: TGCGCCAGCAGCTTGGGACAGGGGACGAACACCGGGGAGCTGTTTTTT. This codes for CASSLGQGTNTGELFF. V is TRBV5-1 and J is TRBJ2-2; 8 bases map to TRBD1. V lost 0 bases and J lost 0; bases outside the gene matches: 1. The CDR3 is made up of 16 amino acids. The germline CDR1 and CDR2 sequences are SGHRS and YFSETQ. Full variable domain (missing parts from reference TRBV5-1 and TRBJ2-2): KAGVTQTPRYLIKTRGQQVTLSCSPISGHRSVSWYQQTPGQGLQFLFEYFSETQRNKGNFPGRFSGRQFSNSRSEMNVSTLELGDSALYLCASSLGQGTNTGELFFGEGSRLTVL.

The rearrangement joins TRBV19 to TRBJ2-1; the D call may be TRBD1 or TRBD2 (5 bases each). Germline assignment: CDR1 LNHDA and CDR2 SQIVND (reference sequence). V was pared by 8 bases and J by 7 bases, with 27 bases between. This CDR3 has 17 amino acids. The CDR3 sequence: CASELGRGNRFGNEQFF. The CDR3 bases are TGTGCCAGTGAATTGGGACGAGGGAATCGTTTCGGTAATGAGCAGTTCTTC.

On this clone itself: The same CDR3 is also encoded by other DNA sequences in this sample. The chain is built from TRBV20-1 and TRBJ1-1; D is uncertain. Germline V gene lookup returns CDR1 DFQATT and CDR2 SNEGSKA (reference sequence). Between the trimmed V and J ends, which lost 1 base and 2 bases, there was a span of 2 bases. There are 11 residues in the CDR3. Here the CDR3 reads CSARGNTEAFF. The CDR3 DNA is TGCAGTGCTAGAGGTAACACTGAAGCTTTCTTT.

The rearrangement links TRBV5-5 to TRBJ1-5, with 9 bases lining up with TRBD1. Germline V CDR1 and CDR2: SGHKS, YYEKEE (reference sequence). CDR3 size: 15 residues. The trim removed 4 bases at V and 4 bases at J, leaving 6 bases unmatched. The chain's CDR3 is CASSLLGQGNQPQHF. The CDR3 nucleotides are TGTGCCAGCAGCCTGTTGGGACAGGGTAATCAGCCCCAGCATTTT.

V and J are TRBV7-9 and TRBJ1-2; no definite D call. The germline CDR1 and CDR2 sequences are SEHNR and FQNEAQ (reference sequence). This CDR3 contains 15 residues. V lost 5 bases, J lost 2 bases, and 15 bases lay in between. Here the CDR3 reads CASSELSGYNYGYTF. CDR3 sequence (DNA): TGTGCCAGCAGCGAGCTAAGCGGGTACAACTATGGCTACACCTTC.

The chain uses TRBV6-5 and TRBJ2-1, with 8 bases matching TRBD1. Germline values: CDR1 MNHEY, CDR2 SVGAGI. The V and J ends lost 4 bases and 8 bases, in that order; junction bases with no gene match: 10. This CDR3 is 15 amino acids long. The CDR3 sequence is CASSLGQGASDEQFF. The CDR3 DNA is TGTGCCAGCAGTTTAGGGCAGGGGGCGTCGGATGAGCAGTTCTTC.

This clone came up a few times. This sequence joins TRBV18 and TRBJ1-1, with 8 bases matching TRBD1. This CDR3 contains 15 residues. Germline V CDR1 and CDR2: KGHSH, LQKENI. J was trimmed by 3 bases and V by 4 bases; bases with no gene match: 7. The CDR3 region is CASSRQGTSDTEAFF. In DNA form, the CDR3 reads TGTGCCAGCTCACGACAGGGGACTTCCGACACTGAAGCTTTCTTT.

The CDR3 bases are TGTGCCAGCTCACCAGGGACAGGGTATGGCTACACCTTC. This gives the protein CASSPGTGYGYTF. This sequence joins TRBV18 and TRBJ1-2, with TRBD1 matching over 9 bases. V lost 2 bases to trimming and J lost 5 bases; unmatched junction nucleotides: 0. The CDR3 consists of 13 residues. The V gene's germline CDR1 is KGHSH and CDR2 LQKENI.

The chain uses TRBV19 and TRBJ1-4; D is unclear. This CDR3 has 12 amino acids. Germline loops: CDR1 LNHDA, CDR2 SQIVND (reference sequence). The ends were cut back, 9 bases at V and 2 bases at J, with 7 bases in the middle. Here the CDR3 DNA reads TGTGCCAGCTACGGGACTAATGAAAAACTGTTTTTT. Encoded protein: CASYGTNEKLFF.

The J gene is TRBJ2-2, the V gene TRBV7-3; D is undetermined. Germline V gives CDR1 SGHTA, CDR2 FQGTGA. CDR3 length equals 14 residues. V lost 5 bases to trimming and J lost 2 bases, with 9 bases between them. The CDR3 sequence is CASSPGPNTGELFF. The CDR3 coding sequence is TGTGCCAGCAGCCCAGGACCAAACACCGGGGAGCTGTTTTTT. The full variable domain, rest sourced from reference TRBV7-3 and TRBJ2-2, is GAGVSQTPSNKVTEKGKYVELRCDPISGHTALYWYRQSLGQGPEFLIYFQGTGAADDSGLPNDRFFAVRPEGSVSTLKIQRTERGDSAVYLCASSPGPNTGELFFGEGSRLTVL.

V gene TRBV24-1 combines with J gene TRBJ2-1; no clear D gene. The CDR3 sequence is 17 residues long. Trimming took 3 bases from V and 0 from J, leaving 14 bases between them. The germline gives CDR1 KGHDR, CDR2 SFDVKD. In DNA form, the CDR3 reads TGTGCCACCAGTGATCCCTCCCGGACGAGCTCCTACAATGAGCAGTTCTTC. This encodes CATSDPSRTSSYNEQFF.

The chain links TRBV4-2 to TRBJ2-1; 9 nucleotides line up with TRBD1. Germline lookup yields CDR1 LGHNA and CDR2 YNFKEQ. V lost 3 bases, J lost 8 bases, and 8 bases stayed unmatched. This CDR3 spans 15 amino acids. This chain's CDR3 is CASSHGTGKSDEQFF. The DNA of the CDR3 is TGTGCCAGCAGCCACGGGACAGGGAAAAGTGATGAGCAGTTCTTC.

V and J are TRBV24-1 and TRBJ2-3; 8 nucleotides line up with TRBD1. V lost 4 bases to trimming and J lost 2 bases; unmatched junction nucleotides: 4. This CDR3 region has 15 residues. Germline values: CDR1 KGHDR, CDR2 SFDVKD. CDR3 in DNA: TGTGCCACCAGTGACCCCAGGGGGCCCACAGATACGCAGTATTTT. It specifies CATSDPRGPTDTQYF.

The chain couples TRBV7-9 to TRBJ1-3, with D unclear. The CDR3 length is 13 residues. V shed 2 bases and J shed 7 bases, with 9 bases lying between them. CDR1 is SEHNR and CDR2 is FQNEAQ in the germline V gene (reference sequence). CDR3 region: CASSLFSGNTIYF. Here the CDR3 DNA reads TGTGCCAGCAGCTTATTCTCCGGCAACACCATATATTTT. Looking up the rest from reference TRBV7-9 and TRBJ1-3 gives the full variable domain: DTGVSQNPRHKITKRGQNVTFRCDPISEHNRLYWYRQTLGQGPEFLTYFQNEAQLEKSRLLSDRFSAERPKGSFSTLEIQRTEQGDSAMYLCASSLFSGNTIYFGEGSWLTVV.

As regards this clone: Other DNA variants within this sample encode the same CDR3. The V and J genes are TRBV23-1 and TRBJ1-4; TRBD1 matches at 9 bases. TRBV23-1 is an ORF; its function is uncertain. With 3 bases clipped from V and 8 bases from J, the junction kept 7 bases outside the gene matches. The CDR3 spans 15 residues. CDR3 DNA: TGCGCCAGCAGTCAGTTGGACAGGGGACTCGAAAAACTGTTTTTT. Encoded protein: CASSQLDRGLEKLFF.

CDR3 protein: CASTRGTGAYEQYV. In DNA form, the CDR3 reads TGTGCCAGCACCCGGGGGACGGGGGCATACGAGCAGTACGTC. The chain uses TRBV6-5 and TRBJ2-7, with D tentatively TRBD1 or TRBD2 (6 bases each). CDR3 length: 14 amino acids. V dropped 7 bases and J dropped 4 bases, with 17 bases sitting between them. CDR1 is MNHEY and CDR2 is SVGAGI in the germline V gene.

The chain employs TRBV6-2 or TRBV6-3 and TRBJ2-3, with D maybe TRBD1 (5 bases). With 5 bases removed from V and 1 base from J, the gap between germline ends came to 7 bases. Germline V gene lookup returns CDR1 MNHEY and CDR2 SVGEGT. The CDR3 consists of 13 residues. DNA of the CDR3: TGTGCCAGCAGTCCACAGGGCACAGATACGCAGTATTTT. This encodes CASSPQGTDTQYF.